This TCR beta chain was identified during a study of cytomegalovirus exposure and HLA in healthy donors. Germline values: CDR1 SGHTA, CDR2 FQGNSA. CDR3 size: 16 residues. Trimming shortened V by 1 base and J by 0 bases, and 11 bases separated the two germline ends. The PCR made use of 60 Vbeta and 13 Jbeta primers. Generated by immunoSEQ multiplex PCR, the TCRdb table keeps only in-frame clones and is missing some. The table has 80,000 to 130,000 clones, more than 65% seen once; the top ten hold 0.9% to 1.5%. Everyone who donated was a healthy bone marrow donor. Sequencing was performed on PBMCs. The V call is TRBV7-2, the J call TRBJ2-3; tentatively, D is TRBD1 (5 bases). This receptor was taken from a woman in her late teens or twenties in good health and CMV-seronegative. In DNA form, the CDR3 reads TGTGCCAGCAGCTTAGACCTTCAGGGAAGCACAGATACGCAGTATTTT. Its translation: CASSLDLQGSTDTQYF.